This entry concerns a single T cell receptor (beta chain). This sample was included in a study of blood T cell repertoires in COVID-19. Study-level background: Samples taken during acute and convalescent COVID-19 were collected in the United States, Italy and Spain. In each case, the material was cDNA or gDNA derived from T cells, B-cell-depleted T cells, or PBMCs.

In the study's own analysis: It was from reference gene primer amplification that nucleated cell counts were estimated. TCRdb's copy holds only in-frame clones and misses some; the assay was immunoSEQ multiplex PCR. From that table come the V and J calls and clone size; the DNA was used to work out D and trimming. The sample consists of 100,000 or so clones, approximately 75% of them appearing once. This CDR3 spans 14 amino acids. V trimming: 5 bases; J trimming: 7 bases; junction bases outside the gene matches: 8. Looked up from germline, CDR1 is SEHNR and CDR2 is FQNEAQ (reference sequence). This chain links TRBV7-9 with TRBJ1-1; TRBD1 matches at 9 bases. Sequenced input: peripheral blood. This clonotype originated in a woman of 80 years or more with acute or convalescent COVID-19. The CDR3 sequence is CASSARQGEIEAFF. The CDR3 DNA follows: TGTGCCAGCAGCGCACGACAGGGGGAGATTGAAGCTTTCTTT.